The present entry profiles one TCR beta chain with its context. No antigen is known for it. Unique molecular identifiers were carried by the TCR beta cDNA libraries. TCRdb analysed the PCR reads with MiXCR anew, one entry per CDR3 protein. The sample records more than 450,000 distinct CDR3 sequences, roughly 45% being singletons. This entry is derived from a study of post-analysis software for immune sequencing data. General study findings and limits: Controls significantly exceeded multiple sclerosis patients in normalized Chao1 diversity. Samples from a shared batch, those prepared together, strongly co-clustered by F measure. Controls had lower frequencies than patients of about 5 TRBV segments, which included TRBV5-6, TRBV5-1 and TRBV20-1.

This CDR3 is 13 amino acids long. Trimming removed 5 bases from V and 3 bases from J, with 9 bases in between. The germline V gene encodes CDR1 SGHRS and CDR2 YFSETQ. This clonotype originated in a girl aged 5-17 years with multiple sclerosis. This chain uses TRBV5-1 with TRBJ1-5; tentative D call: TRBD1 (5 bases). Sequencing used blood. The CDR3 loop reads CASRLGPNQPQHF. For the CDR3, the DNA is TGCGCCAGCAGACTGGGGCCCAATCAGCCCCAGCATTTT.